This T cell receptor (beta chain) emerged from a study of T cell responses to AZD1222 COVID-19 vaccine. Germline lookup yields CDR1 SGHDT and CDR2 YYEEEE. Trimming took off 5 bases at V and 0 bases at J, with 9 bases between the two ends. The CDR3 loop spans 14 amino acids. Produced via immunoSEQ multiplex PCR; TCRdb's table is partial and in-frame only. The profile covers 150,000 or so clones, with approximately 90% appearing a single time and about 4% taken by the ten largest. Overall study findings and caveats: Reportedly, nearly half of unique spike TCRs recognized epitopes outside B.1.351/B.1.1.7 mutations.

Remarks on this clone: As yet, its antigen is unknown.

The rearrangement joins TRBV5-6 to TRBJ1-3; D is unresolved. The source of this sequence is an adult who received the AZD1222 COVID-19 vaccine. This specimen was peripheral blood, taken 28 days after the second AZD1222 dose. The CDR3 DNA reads TGTGCCAGCAGTCGCAGCTCCTCTGGAAACACCATATATTTT. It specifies CASSRSSSGNTIYF.